Following are 21 T cell receptor beta chains from one sample sequenced in a study of blood T cell repertoires in COVID-19. Sequencing used immunoSEQ multiplex PCR; TCRdb keeps in-frame clones, though not all of them. This sample yields under 120,000 clones, of which approximately 69% are seen a single time; roughly 6% belongs to the top ten. The sequenced sample consisted of peripheral blood. The receptor source for this set is a man older than 75 with acute or convalescent COVID-19.

V usage is TRBV28 and J usage is TRBJ2-1; 10 positions agree with TRBD1. The CDR3 has 13 residues. CDR1 and CDR2 from the germline V gene are MDHEN and SYDVKM. V lost 3 bases to trimming and J lost 9 bases; unmatched junction nucleotides: 2. The CDR3 DNA is TGTGCCAGCAGTTTGGGGACAGGGGTTGAGCAGTTCTTC. Its translation: CASSLGTGVEQFF.

This chain joins TRBV7-2 and TRBJ2-5; D may be TRBD2 (5 bases). Trimming left V 5 bases short and J 6 bases short, with 13 bases between. The CDR3 has 13 amino acids. CDR1 is SGHTA, CDR2 FQGNSA, per germline. The CDR3 loop reads CASSNGLGKTQYF. Here the CDR3 DNA reads TGTGCCAGCAGCAATGGACTGGGGAAGACCCAGTACTTC.

The V call is TRBV28, the J call TRBJ2-1; 9 bases align to TRBD1. From germline, CDR1 is MDHEN and CDR2 SYDVKM. Germline trimming cut 7 bases from V and 5 bases from J; bases unmatched to any gene: 18. This CDR3 has 18 amino acids. The CDR3 sequence: CASTPGTGLGPRHNEQFF. Here the CDR3 DNA reads TGTGCCAGCACCCCCGGGACAGGGCTAGGCCCGAGGCACAATGAGCAGTTCTTC.

The table lists this clone with a few counts. This sequence joins TRBV19 and TRBJ2-1; 11 positions agree with TRBD2. V lost 4 bases to trimming and J lost 4 bases; unmatched junction nucleotides: 3. The CDR3 is 15 residues long. Looked up from germline, CDR1 is LNHDA and CDR2 is SQIVND (reference sequence). The CDR3 bases are TGTGCCAGTAGTAGGACTAGCGGGTCGTACAATGAGCAGTTCTTC. Protein product: CASSRTSGSYNEQFF.

V and J are TRBV24-1 and TRBJ2-7; no clear D. V shed 3 bases and J shed 0 bases, with 14 bases lying between them. Germline V gives CDR1 KGHDR, CDR2 SFDVKD. The CDR3 runs 16 residues. In DNA, the CDR3 is TGTGCCACCAGTGATCCCCAAGCGCGAAGCTCCTACGAGCAGTACTTC. This translates into CATSDPQARSSYEQYF.

This chain uses TRBV10-3 with TRBJ2-7, with 8 positions matching TRBD2. Germline CDR1 ENHRY, CDR2 SYGVKD. The CDR3 covers 13 residues. Trimming cost V 8 bases and J 6 bases; bases outside gene matches: 9. DNA of the CDR3: TGTGCCATCGGAGCGGGAGTACTTCGCGAGCAGTACTTC. This gives the protein CAIGAGVLREQYF.

Regarding this clone: Within the sample, other DNA sequences also encode this same CDR3. V usage is TRBV11-2 and J usage is TRBJ1-1; D remains unclear. Between the trimmed V and J ends, which lost 1 base and 3 bases, there was a span of 6 bases. Germline CDR1 reads SGHAT; CDR2 reads FQNNGV. The CDR3 sequence is 13 residues long. In DNA, the CDR3 is TGTGCCAGCAGCTTAGTACAGTACACTGAAGCTTTCTTT. Amino acid sequence: CASSLVQYTEAFF.

This clone was recorded a few times. J is TRBJ2-5 and V is TRBV15; 8 nucleotides match TRBD1. Germline trimming cut 5 bases from V and 4 bases from J; bases unmatched to any gene: 12. This CDR3 contains 16 residues. Germline V lookup: CDR1 LNHNV, CDR2 YYDKDF (reference sequence). The CDR3 sequence is CATSEGQGSVRETQYF. The CDR3 DNA sequence: TGTGCCACCAGCGAAGGACAGGGAAGCGTGCGAGAGACCCAGTACTTC.

The chain links TRBV10-1 to TRBJ2-1; weak D call: TRBD2 (5 bases). This CDR3 has 14 amino acids. Trimming pared 4 bases from V and 2 bases from J, leaving 9 bases between. Germline V gives CDR1 WNHNN, CDR2 SYGVQD (reference sequence). CDR3 sequence reads: CASSATRTYNEQFF. Written as DNA, the CDR3 is TGCGCCAGCAGTGCAACTAGAACCTACAATGAGCAGTTCTTC.

V is TRBV25-1 and J is TRBJ2-5; D is ambiguous. Germline CDR1 and CDR2: MGHDK and SYGVNS. The V end lost 1 base, the J end lost 5 bases, and 11 bases lay between the germline ends. The CDR3 covers 14 residues. The CDR3 sequence: CASSEFSLTETQYF. The CDR3 coding sequence is TGTGCCAGCAGTGAATTCAGTTTAACCGAGACCCAGTACTTC.

This clone was detected once. The chain uses TRBV7-2 and TRBJ2-1; TRBD1 might be the D (5 bases). The length of the CDR3 is 15 residues. Trimming removed 5 bases from V and 0 bases from J, with 11 bases in between. From germline, CDR1 is SGHTA and CDR2 FQGNSA. CDR3 nucleotide sequence: TGTGCCAGCAGCAGTAGACAGAGCTCCTACAATGAGCAGTTCTTC. The encoded protein is CASSSRQSSYNEQFF.

This chain connects TRBV19 to TRBJ1-5, with 12 bases identical to TRBD1. The CDR3 has 15 amino acids. The germline V gene has CDR1 LNHDA and CDR2 SQIVND (reference sequence). J was trimmed by 6 bases and V by 3 bases; bases with no gene match: 3. As DNA, the CDR3 is TGTGCCAGTAGTATTTCGGGACAGGGGGCTCAGCCCCAGCATTTT. Translation gives CASSISGQGAQPQHF.

The chain uses TRBV7-8 and TRBJ2-1; D may be TRBD2 (5 bases). Germline CDR1 and CDR2: SGHVS and FQNEAQ. The V end was cut by 8 bases, the J end by 8 bases, with 13 bases between. There are 12 residues in the CDR3. CDR3 sequence: CASSEGGDEQFF. The CDR3 DNA is TGTGCCAGCTCAGAAGGAGGAGATGAGCAGTTCTTC.

The CDR3 DNA sequence: TGTGCCAGCTCACCGGGACTGACCGAGCTCTACGAGCAGTACTTC. This gives the protein CASSPGLTELYEQYF. The rearrangement joins TRBV18 to TRBJ2-7; maybe TRBD2 (6 bases). Between the trimmed V and J ends, which lost 3 bases and 3 bases, there was a span of 15 bases. The CDR3 spans 15 residues. CDR1 is KGHSH, CDR2 LQKENI, per germline.

This chain links TRBV23-1 with TRBJ2-5; tentative D call: TRBD2 (5 bases). TRBV23-1 is classed as an ORF, of uncertain function. The CDR3 is 16 amino acids. Trimming stripped 4 bases from V and 5 bases from J, with 20 bases between. The CDR3 sequence is CASSLGLEEGWETQYF. The CDR3 bases are TGCGCCAGCAGTCTTGGCTTGGAGGAAGGATGGGAGACCCAGTACTTC.

The V and J genes are TRBV28 and TRBJ1-6; D remains unclear. The CDR3 loop spans 14 amino acids. V dropped 6 bases and J dropped 5 bases, with 11 bases sitting between them. Germline V gene lookup returns CDR1 MDHEN and CDR2 SYDVKM. This CDR3 reads CASRLSIDNSPLHF. DNA for the CDR3: TGTGCCAGCAGACTGAGTATAGATAATTCACCCCTCCACTTT.

V and J are TRBV3-1 (or the pseudogene TRBV3-2) and TRBJ1-4, with D tentatively TRBD1 (6 bases). The CDR3 is 15 amino acids. Germline V lookup: CDR1 LGHDT, CDR2 YNNKEL (reference sequence). The V and J ends lost 3 bases and 8 bases respectively, with 16 bases between them. The CDR3, as DNA: TGTGCCAGCAGCCAGGGAGGGGGGCCCGGAGAAAAACTGTTTTTT. This gives the protein CASSQGGGPGEKLFF.

The CDR3 DNA is TGTGCCAGCAGCCCTGGGACTAGCGGGGCCCACGAGCAGTACTTC. Encoded protein: CASSPGTSGAHEQYF. The chain carries TRBV9 and TRBJ2-7; 13 bases fit TRBD2. The germline CDR1 and CDR2 sequences are SGDLS and YYNGEE. This CDR3 contains 15 residues. The junction had 6 bases not matched to a gene; V was cut back by 4 bases and J by 5 bases.

This clone was observed a few times. This chain connects TRBV19 to TRBJ2-3, with TRBD2 matching over 9 bases. Germline V CDR1 and CDR2: LNHDA, SQIVND (reference sequence). This CDR3 spans 15 amino acids. Trimming took 3 bases from V and 5 from J; bases not matched to a gene: 6. The CDR3 region is CASSMAGGPVDTQYF. In DNA, the CDR3 is TGTGCCAGTAGTATGGCGGGAGGGCCGGTAGATACGCAGTATTTT.

CDR3 sequence (DNA): TGTGCCAGCAGTTCATGGAACAGGCCATTCAGCGAGCAGTACTTC. Amino acid sequence: CASSSWNRPFSEQYF. This chain joins TRBV6-2 or TRBV6-3 and TRBJ2-7; D is possibly TRBD1 (5 bases). Trimming stripped 4 bases from V and 6 bases from J, with 19 bases between. The CDR3 has 15 residues. Germline CDR1 is MNHEY and CDR2 is SVGEGT.

The chain couples TRBV7-9 to TRBJ2-3; D gene unclear. The CDR3 extends over 12 amino acids. From germline, CDR1 is SEHNR and CDR2 FQNEAQ (reference sequence). Trimming removed 8 bases at V and 2 bases at J, with 8 bases between. CDR3 amino acids: CASGGDTDTQYF. The CDR3, as DNA: TGTGCCAGCGGCGGAGACACAGATACGCAGTATTTT.